The 7 T cell receptor beta chains reported below all come from one sample, sequenced in a study of identical twins. In TCRdb, the 5' RACE reads were re-called with MiXCR into one record per CDR3 protein. The table includes hundreds of thousands of distinct CDR3 sequences, around 8.3% detected once. The same sample was also studied in work on yellow fever vaccine responses in identical twins.

The sample consisted of PBMCs. The receptors here all came from a woman aged 18-30 years in good health.

V usage is TRBV4-3 and J usage is TRBJ2-5; possibly TRBD1 or TRBD2 for D (5 bases each). Trimming took off 2 bases at V and 7 bases at J, with 17 bases between the two ends. This CDR3 comprises 15 residues. In germline, CDR1 is LGHNA, CDR2 YSLEER. CDR3 protein: CASSQSGTPDGTQYF. CDR3 nucleotides: TGCGCCAGCAGCCAATCCGGGACCCCCGATGGGACCCAGTACTTC.

This sequence joins TRBV7-9 and TRBJ1-2, with 9 bases matching TRBD1. CDR3 length: 15 amino acids. CDR1 and CDR2 (germline): SEHNR, FQNEAQ (reference sequence). With 1 base clipped from V and 3 bases from J, the junction kept 3 bases outside the gene matches. This chain's CDR3 is CASSLGTGEHYGYTF. The CDR3 DNA sequence: TGTGCCAGCAGCTTAGGGACAGGGGAGCACTATGGCTACACCTTC. Looking up the rest from reference TRBV7-9 and TRBJ1-2 gives the full variable domain: DTGVSQNPRHKITKRGQNVTFRCDPISEHNRLYWYRQTLGQGPEFLTYFQNEAQLEKSRLLSDRFSAERPKGSFSTLEIQRTEQGDSAMYLCASSLGTGEHYGYTFGSGTRLTVV.

This chain joins TRBV11-2 and TRBJ2-7, with 12 bases aligning to TRBD1. The V segment lost 6 bases and the J segment 3 bases; nucleotides outside the gene matches: 15. CDR3 length equals 18 residues. Germline V CDR1 and CDR2: SGHAT, FQNNGV. DNA for the CDR3: TGTGCCAGCAGTTCCGGGACAGGGGGCGGGCGTCACTACTACGAGCAGTACTTC. This codes for CASSSGTGGGRHYYEQYF.

This clonotype was found a few times. The V gene is TRBV3-1, the J gene TRBJ2-2, with 8 bases fitting TRBD2. The CDR3 extends over 15 amino acids. CDR1 and CDR2 (germline): LGHDT, YNNKEL (reference sequence). Trimming removed 4 bases from V and 4 bases from J; junction bases left unmatched: 5. CDR3 DNA sequence: TGTGCCAGCAGCCGGGGACTAGGCCCCACCGGGGAGCTGTTTTTT. It yields the protein CASSRGLGPTGELFF. Supplemented by reference TRBV3-1 and TRBJ2-2, the full variable domain reads DTAVSQTPKYLVTQMGNDKSIKCEQNLGHDTMYWYKQDSKKFLKIMFSYNNKELIINETVPNRFSPKSPDKAHLNLHINSLELGDSAVYFCASSRGLGPTGELFFGEGSRLTVL.

This clonotype was seen many times. The chain carries TRBV29-1 and TRBJ2-1; TRBD2 matches at 16 bases. V shed 5 bases and J 9 bases; nucleotides not matched to a gene: 16. CDR3 size: 18 residues. Germline values: CDR1 SQVTM, CDR2 ANQGSEA. DNA of the CDR3: TGCAGCGTTTTAGACCTTCGGGGGACTAGCGGGGGGGCTGGTGAGCAGTTCTTC. Translated, it gives CSVLDLRGTSGGAGEQFF.

This clonotype turned up a few times. As DNA, the CDR3 is TGTGCCAGCAGCTTAGGGGATTTGAACACCGGGGAGCTGTTTTTT. Its protein is CASSLGDLNTGELFF. The chain has TRBV7-9 and TRBJ2-2; D is unclear. Germline lookup yields CDR1 SEHNR and CDR2 FQNEAQ (reference sequence). Trimming cost V 1 base and J 1 base, with 7 bases left between them. The CDR3 has 15 amino acids.

This clonotype has just a few counts. Being one base from a much bigger clone, this may be a read error. This chain links TRBV12-3 or TRBV12-4 with TRBJ2-7; D is perhaps TRBD1 (5 bases). Trimming pared 3 bases from V and 5 bases from J, leaving 11 bases between. This CDR3 comprises 13 residues. The CDR3: CASSLGRANEQYF. The DNA for the CDR3 is TGTGCCAGCAGTTTGGGCAGGGCCAACGAGCAGTACTTC.